This TCR beta chain originates from a study of T cells in Graves' hyperthyroidism and ophthalmopathy. Whole-study findings and limits: Most expanded thyroid clonotypes above 0.001 recurred in blood.

The source material, RNA transcripts, was used to amplify TCR beta CDR3 regions. Researchers ran a first-round RT-PCR on the TCR CDR3 using the HTBI primer set. TCRdb re-called the multiplex PCR reads with MiXCR, one entry per CDR3 protein. This repertoire shows about 250,000 distinct CDR3 sequences, roughly 22% found once; its top ten account for roughly 60%. V lost 10 bases, J lost 7 bases, and 8 bases stayed unmatched. The germline V gene encodes CDR1 MDHEN and CDR2 SYDVKM. The CDR3 is made up of 13 amino acids. Uncontrolled infection, other autoimmune disease, pregnancy and lactation each barred patients from inclusion. Diagnoses rested on clinical symptoms, serum thyroxine and TRAb, thyroid ultrasound and orbital computed tomography. This clonotype was seen a handful of times. Its antigen is unknown.

V gene TRBV28 combines with J gene TRBJ2-1; 9 nucleotides match TRBD2. The material sequenced was blood. This clonotype was sampled from a young man with Graves' ophthalmopathy. CDR3 in DNA: TGTGCCACCCTTAGCGGGGGAGGAAATGAGCAGTTCTTC. This encodes CATLSGGGNEQFF.